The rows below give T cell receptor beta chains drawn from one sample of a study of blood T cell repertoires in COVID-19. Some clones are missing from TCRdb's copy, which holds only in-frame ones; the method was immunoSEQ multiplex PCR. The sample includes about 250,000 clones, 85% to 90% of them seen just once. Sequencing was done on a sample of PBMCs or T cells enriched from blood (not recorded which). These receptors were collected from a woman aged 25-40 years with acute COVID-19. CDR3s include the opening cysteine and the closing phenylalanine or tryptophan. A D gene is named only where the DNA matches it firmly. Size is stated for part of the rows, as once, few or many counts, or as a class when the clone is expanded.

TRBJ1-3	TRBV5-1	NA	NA	TGCGCCAGCAGCTTGGTGTCGGGGAGCGGAAACACCATATATTTT	CASSLVSGSGNTIYF
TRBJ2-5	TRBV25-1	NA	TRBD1	TGTGCCAGCAGTGAACGACAGGGGCAAGAGACCCAGTACTTC	CASSERQGQETQYF
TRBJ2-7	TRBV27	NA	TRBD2	TGTGCCAGCAGTTGGGGGGGCGAGCAGTACTTC	CASSWGGEQYF
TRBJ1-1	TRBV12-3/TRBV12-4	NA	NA	TGTGCCAGCAGGTCAGCAGGGACTGAAGCTTTCTTT	CASRSAGTEAFF
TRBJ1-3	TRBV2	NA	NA	TGTGCCAGCAGTGCAGGGACTGGAAACACCATATATTTT	CASSAGTGNTIYF
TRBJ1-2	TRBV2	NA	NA	TGTGCCAGCAGTACAGGGACCGCTAACTATGGCTACACCTTC	CASSTGTANYGYTF
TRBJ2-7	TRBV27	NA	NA	TGTGCCAGCAGCGACCTCGACGGAGAAGCCTACGAGCAGTACTTC	CASSDLDGEAYEQYF
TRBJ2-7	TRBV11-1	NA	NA	TGTGCCAGCAGCTTATCAGGGGAAGGCTACGAGCAGTACTTC	CASSLSGEGYEQYF
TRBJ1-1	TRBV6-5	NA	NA	TGTGCCAGCAGTTACTCGGGGGGTAGTTCCACTGAAGCTTTCTTT	CASSYSGGSSTEAFF
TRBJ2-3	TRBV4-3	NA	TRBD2	TGCGCCAGCAGCCAAGATAGGGGGTCGGGGGGGCCCTTTCGATTT	CASSQDRGSGGPFRF
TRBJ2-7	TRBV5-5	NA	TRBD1	TGTGCCAGCAGCTGGGCGGCCGGGACAGGGGGCGTTTACGAGCAGTACTTC	CASSWAAGTGGVYEQYF
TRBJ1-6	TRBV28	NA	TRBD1	TGTGCCAGCAGTTTATCCGGACAGGGCCTATCACCCCTCCACTTT	CASSLSGQGLSPLHF
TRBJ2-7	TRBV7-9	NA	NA	TGTGCCAGCAGCTCAAACAGGGGGGGCTCCTACGAGCAGTACTTC	CASSSNRGGSYEQYF
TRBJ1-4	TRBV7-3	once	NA	TGTGCCAGCAGCTTATCGGGGAGCCTTAATGAAAAACTGTTTTTT	CASSLSGSLNEKLFF
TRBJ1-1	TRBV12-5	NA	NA	TGTGCTAGTGGTTTGACCGGTGCTGAAGCTTTCTTT	CASGLTGAEAFF
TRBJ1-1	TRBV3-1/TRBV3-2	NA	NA	TGTGCCAGCAGCCAGACAGGACGGAACACTGAAGCTTTCTTT	CASSQTGRNTEAFF
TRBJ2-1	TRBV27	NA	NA	TGTGCCAGCAGTTTTGGAGACGGATCCTACAATGAGCAGTTCTTC	CASSFGDGSYNEQFF
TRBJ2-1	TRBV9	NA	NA	TGTGCCAGCAGCATCAAGGACAGTCGCAATGAGCAGTTCTTC	CASSIKDSRNEQFF
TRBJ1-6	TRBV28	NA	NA	TGTGCCAGCAATCCGATGGACAGCCCCTATAATTCACCCCTCCACTTT	CASNPMDSPYNSPLHF
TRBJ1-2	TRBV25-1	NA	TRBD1	TGTGCCAGCAGCTCGCCGGACAGGGCCTTCTATGGCTACACCTTC	CASSSPDRAFYGYTF
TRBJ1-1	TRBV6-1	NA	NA	TGTGCCAGCAGTGAAAGAGCGGCCTTGAACACTGAAGCTTTCTTT	CASSERAALNTEAFF
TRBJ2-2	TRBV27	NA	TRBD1	TGTGCCAGCAGTTTTTCCGGGACAGGAGGTTCCGGGGAGCTGTTTTTT	CASSFSGTGGSGELFF
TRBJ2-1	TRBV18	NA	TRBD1	TGTGCCAGCTCACTTGGCAAGGGGGCCGGTTACAATGAGCAGTTCTTC	CASSLGKGAGYNEQFF
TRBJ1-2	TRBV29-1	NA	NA	TGCAGCGTTGGGAGGGAGGAAAATGGCTACACCTTC	CSVGREENGYTF
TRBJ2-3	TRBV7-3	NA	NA	TGTGCCAGCAGCCCCGATCGGGGTTTCACAGATACGCAGTATTTT	CASSPDRGFTDTQYF
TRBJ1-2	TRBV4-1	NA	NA	TGCGCCAGCAGCCAAGCAGCGGGAGGGGACTATGGCTACACCTTC	CASSQAAGGDYGYTF
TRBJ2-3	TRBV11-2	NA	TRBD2	TGTGCCAGCAGCTTAGTGGGGGGGGGCACAGATACGCAGTATTTT	CASSLVGGGTDTQYF
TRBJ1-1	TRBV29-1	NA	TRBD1	TGCAGCGTCGAGGGGGCAGGGGTTGGGAACACTGAAGCTTTCTTT	CSVEGAGVGNTEAFF
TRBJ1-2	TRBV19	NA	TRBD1	TGTGCCAGTACCGTGGGACAGGGCAACTATGGCTACACCTTC	CASTVGQGNYGYTF
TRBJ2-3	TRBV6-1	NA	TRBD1	TGTGCCAGCAGTGAAGAACCTAGACAGGGGACGCAGTATTTT	CASSEEPRQGTQYF
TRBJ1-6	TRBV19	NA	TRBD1	TGTGCCAGTAGTACCCCCGGGACAGGGGACTCACCCCTCCACTTT	CASSTPGTGDSPLHF
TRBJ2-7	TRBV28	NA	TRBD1	TGTGCCAGCAGTCCTGACCGGGACAGGGCCTACGAGCAGTACTTC	CASSPDRDRAYEQYF
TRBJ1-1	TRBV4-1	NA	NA	TGCGCCAGCAGCCAAGATCATTCCGGGGGCACTGAAGCTTTCTTT	CASSQDHSGGTEAFF
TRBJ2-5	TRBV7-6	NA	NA	TGTGCCAGCAGCTTAAGCGGCGAGACCCAGTACTTC	CASSLSGETQYF